This passage covers 2 T cell receptor beta chains from one sample sequenced in a study of T-cell memory formation after mild COVID-19. TCRdb recomputed calls from the 5' RACE reads with MiXCR, one row per CDR3 protein. This table has roughly 340,000 distinct CDR3 sequences, roughly 15% appearing once. Source material: PBMCs or a T cell subset sorted from them (not recorded which). The receptors here all came from a man aged 18-30 years who had mild COVID-19 (a few samples of this study predate the infection). Cell type and time point are not known.

This chain connects TRBV4-2 to TRBJ2-5, with D perhaps being TRBD1 or TRBD2 (5 bases each). The CDR3 extends over 16 amino acids. Germline assignment: CDR1 LGHNA and CDR2 YNFKEQ. V shed 0 bases and J shed 5 bases, with 16 bases lying between them. The CDR3 nucleotides are TGTGCCAGCAGCCAAGACATCGGGACCGCCCAGGAGACCCAGTACTTC. The encoded protein is CASSQDIGTAQETQYF.

This chain uses TRBV7-2 with TRBJ2-1, with D hard to call. CDR1 SGHTA and CDR2 FQGNSA come from the germline V gene. The germline V and J ends were trimmed by 1 base and 9 bases, with 10 bases remaining between them. This CDR3 region has 13 residues. DNA for the CDR3: TGTGCCAGCAGCTTAGAGCGCGGAAGTGAGCAGTTCTTC. This translates into CASSLERGSEQFF.